This is a list of T cell receptor beta chains from one sample in a study of blood T cells in healthy people across ages. One entry per CDR3 protein, called by TCRdb with MiXCR from the 5' RACE reads. The table records some 800,000 distinct CDR3 sequences, around two fifths of them present only once. The specimen was blood. The receptor set was obtained from a man between 60 and 70 years old in good health. Each CDR3 is given with its conserved first and last residue. The order of the fields is clone size, V gene, D gene, J gene, CDR3 protein, CDR3 DNA. The D gene is left open where the match is weak. Some rows mark clone size as missing; the rest say once, few, many or name a class of expanded clone.

>NA|TRBV7-9|NA|TRBJ2-3
CASGITDTQYF
TGTGCCAGCGGTATTACTGATACGCAGTATTTT
>NA|TRBV27|NA|TRBJ2-3
CASSLMRGTDTQYF
TGTGCCAGCAGTTTGATGAGGGGCACAGATACGCAGTATTTT
>few|TRBV6-1|NA|TRBJ2-1
CASSEALPSEQFF
TGTGCCAGCAGTGAAGCGCTTCCGTCGGAGCAGTTCTTC
>few|TRBV28|TRBD2|TRBJ2-1
CASSLTLAGGRREQFF
TGTGCCAGCAGTTTAACTCTAGCGGGGGGCCGGCGGGAGCAGTTCTTC
>NA|TRBV20-1|NA|TRBJ2-1
CSARAGSYDEQFF
TGCAGTGCTAGAGCTGGTTCTTACGATGAGCAGTTCTTC
>NA|TRBV7-6|TRBD1|TRBJ2-7
CASSETGVEQYF
TGTGCCAGCAGCGAGACAGGGGTCGAGCAGTACTTC
>NA|TRBV3-1|NA|TRBJ1-1
CASSRPGYTEAFF
TGTGCCAGCAGCCGACCGGGGTACACTGAAGCTTTCTTT
>NA|TRBV3-1|NA|TRBJ1-2
CASSLHQGYGYTF
TGTGCCAGCAGCCTCCATCAAGGCTATGGCTACACCTTC
>NA|TRBV20-1|NA|TRBJ2-7
CSWNREGSSYEQYF
TGCAGCTGGAACAGGGAGGGCAGTTCCTACGAGCAGTACTTC
>many|TRBV11-2|TRBD2|TRBJ2-5
CASSWTSGGEEGTQYF
TGTGCCAGCAGCTGGACTAGCGGGGGGGAAGAAGGGACCCAGTACTTC
>few|TRBV7-2|TRBD2|TRBJ2-7
CASSPTSGAGSYEQYF
TGTGCCAGCAGCCCTACTAGCGGGGCGGGCTCCTACGAGCAGTACTTC
>NA|TRBV11-3|TRBD2|TRBJ2-7
CASSPGTSEDEQYF
TGTGCCAGCAGCCCCGGGACTAGCGAGGACGAGCAGTACTTC
>NA|TRBV6-1|TRBD2|TRBJ2-1
CASSDTSAAEQFF
TGTGCCAGCAGTGATACTAGCGCGGCTGAGCAGTTCTTC
>few|TRBV18|TRBD2|TRBJ2-7
CASSRPAGGKDEQYF
TGTGCCAGCTCGCGCCCAGCGGGGGGGAAGGACGAGCAGTACTTC
>once|TRBV2|NA|TRBJ1-1
CASSTEGAVVNTEAFF
TGTGCCAGCAGTACCGAAGGAGCTGTGGTGAACACTGAAGCTTTCTTT
>NA|TRBV4-1|NA|TRBJ1-1
CASSPSGSGGKNTEAFF
TGCGCCAGCAGCCCCTCAGGTTCCGGGGGGAAGAACACTGAAGCTTTCTTT
>once|TRBV27|NA|TRBJ2-2
CASSGNGELFF
TGTGCCAGCAGTGGGAACGGGGAGCTGTTTTTT
>once|TRBV7-6|NA|TRBJ1-4
CACRLDRNEKLFF
TGTGCCTGCAGACTTGACAGAAATGAAAAACTGTTTTTT
>NA|TRBV7-9|TRBD1|TRBJ1-2
CAILHRGQLGGYTF
TGTGCCATCCTTCATAGGGGGCAGTTAGGCGGCTACACCTTC
>NA|TRBV5-1|TRBD1|TRBJ1-2
CASSLDRGPDYGYTF
TGCGCCAGCAGCTTGGACAGGGGCCCCGACTATGGCTACACCTTC
>NA|TRBV5-1|TRBD2|TRBJ2-3
CASSSTLAGGADTQYF
TGCGCCAGCAGCTCGACGCTAGCGGGAGGTGCAGATACGCAGTATTTT
>NA|TRBV2|NA|TRBJ2-6
CASTLLAGTSTNVLTF
TGTGCCAGCACACTCCTCGCTGGTACAAGCACCAACGTCCTGACTTTC
>many|TRBV18|NA|TRBJ2-5
CASSPTRQGGETQYF
TGTGCCAGCTCACCAACCAGGCAGGGAGGAGAGACCCAGTACTTC
>NA|TRBV7-8|NA|TRBJ2-2
CAREGENTGELFF
TGTGCCAGGGAGGGGGAGAACACCGGGGAGCTGTTTTTT
>once|TRBV4-3|TRBD1|TRBJ1-6
CASSQGLTGGVSPLHF
TGCGCCAGCAGCCAAGGGCTCACAGGGGGCGTTTCACCCCTCCACTTT
>NA|TRBV13|TRBD2|TRBJ2-1
CTSSVGGFYNEQFF
TGTACCAGCAGCGTCGGGGGGTTCTACAATGAGCAGTTCTTC
>few|TRBV5-1|NA|TRBJ1-4
CASSLSGDATNEKLFF
TGCGCCAGCAGCTTGTCCGGGGACGCGACTAATGAAAAACTGTTTTTT
>NA|TRBV5-5|TRBD2|TRBJ2-1
CASSLLAGRYQETQFF
TGTGCCAGCAGCTTATTAGCGGGAAGGTACCAAGAGACCCAGTTCTTC
>few|TRBV5-1|NA|TRBJ1-1
CASSLGMGAEAFF
TGCGCCAGCAGCTTGGGCATGGGGGCTGAAGCTTTCTTT
>NA|TRBV18|NA|TRBJ2-7
CASSPIPLQGTYEQYF
TGTGCCAGCTCACCCATCCCCCTCCAGGGGACCTACGAGCAGTACTTC
>NA|TRBV15|NA|TRBJ2-3
CATSRDGSADTQYF
TGTGCCACCAGCAGAGATGGTAGTGCAGATACGCAGTATTTT
>NA|TRBV4-3|TRBD1|TRBJ1-2
CASSQVTGGLYGYTF
TGCGCCAGCAGCCAAGTGACAGGGGGCCTCTATGGCTACACCTTC
>NA|TRBV4-2|NA|TRBJ1-4
CASSQDTIRGVGEKLFF
TGTGCCAGCAGCCAAGATACAATACGGGGGGTTGGCGAAAAACTGTTTTTT
>NA|TRBV7-9|NA|TRBJ1-3
CANQPGSGNTIYF
TGTGCCAACCAGCCTGGCTCTGGAAACACCATATATTTT
>few|TRBV10-3|TRBD1|TRBJ2-7
CAISESGTDIYEQYF
TGTGCCATCAGTGAGTCAGGGACAGACATATACGAGCAGTACTTC
>NA|TRBV7-3|NA|TRBJ2-3
CASSPVGGNTDTQYF
TGTGCCAGCAGTCCTGTGGGGGGCAACACAGATACGCAGTATTTT
>NA|TRBV20-1|TRBD2|TRBJ2-7
CSAPFAGGSYEQYF
TGCAGTGCTCCCTTTGCGGGGGGTTCCTACGAGCAGTACTTC
>NA|TRBV6-1|NA|TRBJ2-6
CAGKKGGSGANVLTF
TGTGCCGGCAAAAAAGGAGGATCTGGGGCCAACGTCCTGACTTTC
>NA|TRBV29-1|NA|TRBJ2-5
CSVMGTFQTQYF
TGCAGCGTGATGGGGACATTTCAGACCCAGTACTTC
>NA|TRBV10-3|NA|TRBJ2-2
CAITEFGSTGELFF
TGTGCCATCACCGAGTTCGGGTCCACCGGGGAGCTGTTTTTT
>few|TRBV2|NA|TRBJ1-5
CASSDPPGSQPQHF
TGTGCCAGCAGTGATCCCCCAGGTTCACAGCCCCAGCATTTT
>few|TRBV27|TRBD1|TRBJ1-1
CASRPGGSNTEAFF
TGTGCCAGCAGACCAGGGGGTTCGAACACTGAAGCTTTCTTT
>few|TRBV9|NA|TRBJ2-5
CASSVDSQETQYF
TGTGCCAGCAGCGTAGATTCCCAAGAGACCCAGTACTTC
>once|TRBV20-1|TRBD2|TRBJ2-3
CSARAGTTNPTDTQYF
TGCAGTGCTAGGGCCGGGACTACAAATCCCACAGATACGCAGTATTTT
>few|TRBV9|NA|TRBJ2-3
CASSPWTDTQYF
TGTGCCAGCAGCCCGTGGACAGATACGCAGTATTTT